These T cell receptor beta chains were read from a single sample in a study of spatial heterogeneity in lung cancer. A single record per CDR3 protein comes from TCRdb applying MiXCR to the 5' RACE reads. The sample holds about 10,000 distinct CDR3 sequences, 9% to 13% seen once. This specimen was lung tumor tissue, taken at surgery. Source of these receptors: a female donor with early-stage non-small cell lung cancer. Both conserved end residues are part of each CDR3. The D gene is left open where the match is weak. Expanded clones are given a class, and other clones once, few, many or no size at all.

v_call: TRBV6-5
j_call: TRBJ2-1
d_call: NA
clone_size: medium-sized
cdr3_nt: TGTGCCAGCAGCCCTTATTCGAGGCCGCACAATGAGCAGTTCTTC
cdr3_aa: CASSPYSRPHNEQFF

v_call: TRBV6-5
j_call: TRBJ1-6
d_call: TRBD1
clone_size: few
cdr3_nt: TGTGCCAGCAGTAACGACAGGGTTTCACCCCTCCACTTT
cdr3_aa: CASSNDRVSPLHF

v_call: TRBV6-2/TRBV6-3
j_call: TRBJ1-2
d_call: NA
clone_size: many
cdr3_nt: TGTGCCAGCAGTTGGGGGAAACGCGGCTACACCTTC
cdr3_aa: CASSWGKRGYTF

v_call: TRBV30
j_call: TRBJ2-7
d_call: TRBD2
clone_size: many
cdr3_nt: TGTGCCTGGAGTGATAGCGGGAGAGGTAACGAGCAGTACTTC
cdr3_aa: CAWSDSGRGNEQYF

v_call: TRBV20-1
j_call: TRBJ2-2
d_call: NA
clone_size: NA
cdr3_nt: TGCAGTGCTAGAGATCGCCGAGCAGGGAACACCGGGGAGCTGTTTTTT
cdr3_aa: CSARDRRAGNTGELFF

v_call: TRBV12-3/TRBV12-4
j_call: TRBJ2-1
d_call: TRBD2
clone_size: few
cdr3_nt: TGTGCCAGCAGCCCCATGGGCGGGAGGGATGGTGAGCAGTTCTTC
cdr3_aa: CASSPMGGRDGEQFF

v_call: TRBV6-5
j_call: TRBJ2-7
d_call: NA
clone_size: medium-sized
cdr3_nt: TGTGCCAGCAGACTTGGGGGAGGAGGCTACGAGCAGTACTTC
cdr3_aa: CASRLGGGGYEQYF

v_call: TRBV30
j_call: TRBJ2-1
d_call: TRBD2
clone_size: few
cdr3_nt: TGTGCCTGGAGCGCTAGCGGGAGAGGGGGAAATGAGCAGTTCTTC
cdr3_aa: CAWSASGRGGNEQFF

v_call: TRBV20-1
j_call: TRBJ1-2
d_call: NA
clone_size: many
cdr3_nt: TGCAGTGCTATCAGGGCCTCAAATGGCTACACCTTC
cdr3_aa: CSAIRASNGYTF

v_call: TRBV6-2/TRBV6-3
j_call: TRBJ2-5
d_call: NA
clone_size: NA
cdr3_nt: TGTGCCAGCAGCTCCGGGGAGGCGGCGGAGACCCAGTACTTC
cdr3_aa: CASSSGEAAETQYF

v_call: TRBV29-1
j_call: TRBJ2-2
d_call: NA
clone_size: many
cdr3_nt: TGCAGCGTTGAAGGGCTTGGGGCGGACACCGGGGAGCTGTTTTTT
cdr3_aa: CSVEGLGADTGELFF

v_call: TRBV12-3/TRBV12-4
j_call: TRBJ2-6
d_call: NA
clone_size: many
cdr3_nt: TGTGCCAGCACCCCTTCGGGGGCTGGGGCCAACGTCCTGACTTTC
cdr3_aa: CASTPSGAGANVLTF

v_call: TRBV6-1
j_call: TRBJ2-2
d_call: NA
clone_size: NA
cdr3_nt: TGTGCCAGCACTACAGGAGGAGGGACCGGGGAGCTGTTTTTT
cdr3_aa: CASTTGGGTGELFF

v_call: TRBV7-2
j_call: TRBJ2-3
d_call: NA
clone_size: few
cdr3_nt: TGTGCCAGCAGCTTAGGGGCTAGCAGGACAGATACGCAGTATTTT
cdr3_aa: CASSLGASRTDTQYF

v_call: TRBV2
j_call: TRBJ2-2
d_call: NA
clone_size: many
cdr3_nt: TGTGCCAGCAGTCCCCAGACTCGCACCGGGGAGCTGTTTTTT
cdr3_aa: CASSPQTRTGELFF

v_call: TRBV5-1
j_call: TRBJ2-3
d_call: NA
clone_size: many
cdr3_nt: TGCGCCAGCAGCTTGAAACTGACTAGCACAGATACGCAGTATTTT
cdr3_aa: CASSLKLTSTDTQYF

v_call: TRBV2
j_call: TRBJ2-7
d_call: NA
clone_size: many
cdr3_nt: TGTGCCAGCAGAGGCGGGAACTGGGACCGGCAGTACTTC
cdr3_aa: CASRGGNWDRQYF

v_call: TRBV4-3
j_call: TRBJ1-4
d_call: NA
clone_size: many
cdr3_nt: TGCGCCAGCAGCCGGGAGACCCAGGGCGGTGAAAAACTGTTTTTT
cdr3_aa: CASSRETQGGEKLFF

v_call: TRBV7-8
j_call: TRBJ2-2
d_call: NA
clone_size: many
cdr3_nt: TGTGCCAGCAGAAATGGGATGACAGACGGGGAGCTGTTTTTT
cdr3_aa: CASRNGMTDGELFF

v_call: TRBV7-2
j_call: TRBJ2-2
d_call: TRBD1
clone_size: medium-sized
cdr3_nt: TGTGCCAGCAGCTTCCGACCGGGACAGGGGGCTACCGGGGAGCTGTTTTTT
cdr3_aa: CASSFRPGQGATGELFF

v_call: TRBV20-1
j_call: TRBJ1-1
d_call: NA
clone_size: NA
cdr3_nt: TGCAGTGCTAGCCGCACAAAGAACACTGAAGCTTTCTTT
cdr3_aa: CSASRTKNTEAFF

v_call: TRBV30
j_call: TRBJ2-1
d_call: NA
clone_size: NA
cdr3_nt: TGTGCCTGCCGGGACTACAATGAGCAGTTCTTC
cdr3_aa: CACRDYNEQFF

v_call: TRBV10-3
j_call: TRBJ1-1
d_call: NA
clone_size: medium-sized
cdr3_nt: TGTGCCATCATCCAGGACGTCGGAGGTGAAGCTTTCTTT
cdr3_aa: CAIIQDVGGEAFF

v_call: TRBV7-6
j_call: TRBJ1-2
d_call: NA
clone_size: many
cdr3_nt: TGTGCCAGCAGCTCCGGACCGGGGGGGCTCTATGGCTACACCTTC
cdr3_aa: CASSSGPGGLYGYTF

v_call: TRBV11-2
j_call: TRBJ2-7
d_call: NA
clone_size: few
cdr3_nt: TGTGCCAGCAGTTACTCTAGTGGCGAGCAGTACTTC
cdr3_aa: CASSYSSGEQYF

v_call: TRBV6-2/TRBV6-3
j_call: TRBJ2-3
d_call: NA
clone_size: many
cdr3_nt: TGTGCCAGCAGCTCGCGAGACACAGATACGCAGTATTTT
cdr3_aa: CASSSRDTDTQYF

v_call: TRBV29-1
j_call: TRBJ2-5
d_call: NA
clone_size: NA
cdr3_nt: TGCAGCGTTGATGGCGGGCAAGAGACCCAGTACTTC
cdr3_aa: CSVDGGQETQYF

v_call: TRBV7-2
j_call: TRBJ2-1
d_call: NA
clone_size: NA
cdr3_nt: TGTGCCAGCAGCTCCACCGGGACTCCATACAATGAGCAGTTCTTC
cdr3_aa: CASSSTGTPYNEQFF

v_call: TRBV12-3/TRBV12-4
j_call: TRBJ1-2
d_call: TRBD1
clone_size: medium-sized
cdr3_nt: TGTGCCAGCAGTTTAGATGGGACAGCTTTCTATGGCTACACCTTC
cdr3_aa: CASSLDGTAFYGYTF

v_call: TRBV6-2/TRBV6-3
j_call: TRBJ1-1
d_call: NA
clone_size: NA
cdr3_nt: TGTGCCAGCAGTTACCTTCTCGGACAGCCGAACACTGAAGCTTTCTTT
cdr3_aa: CASSYLLGQPNTEAFF

v_call: TRBV4-2
j_call: TRBJ2-5
d_call: NA
clone_size: NA
cdr3_nt: TGTGCCAGCAGCCGCACTGTTCCCTGGGCGCGGGGCAGTGAAGAGACCCAGTACTTC
cdr3_aa: CASSRTVPWARGSEETQYF

v_call: TRBV18
j_call: TRBJ2-5
d_call: TRBD1
clone_size: many
cdr3_nt: TGTGCCAGCTCACCCATGACAGGGTGGGAGACCCAGTACTTC
cdr3_aa: CASSPMTGWETQYF

v_call: TRBV7-9
j_call: TRBJ2-5
d_call: NA
clone_size: many
cdr3_nt: TGTGCCAGCAGCTTAGGCGTGGGTGCAGGGACGCGGGAACAAGAGACCCAGTACTTC
cdr3_aa: CASSLGVGAGTREQETQYF

v_call: TRBV9
j_call: TRBJ2-1
d_call: TRBD2
clone_size: NA
cdr3_nt: TGTGCCAGCAGCGTGTCCCGGGGGGTCCTCTACAATGAGCAGTTCTTC
cdr3_aa: CASSVSRGVLYNEQFF

v_call: TRBV6-1
j_call: TRBJ2-4
d_call: NA
clone_size: NA
cdr3_nt: TGTGCCAGCAGTGGTTTTCCAATGGGGGACATTCAGTACTTC
cdr3_aa: CASSGFPMGDIQYF

v_call: TRBV7-6
j_call: TRBJ2-6
d_call: TRBD1
clone_size: medium-sized
cdr3_nt: TGTGCCAGCAGCCGGACAGGGGTTGGGGCCAACGTCCTGACTTTC
cdr3_aa: CASSRTGVGANVLTF

v_call: TRBV12-3/TRBV12-4
j_call: TRBJ2-3
d_call: TRBD2
clone_size: NA
cdr3_nt: TGTGCCAGCAGTAGGACTAGCGGGGGGCGTACAGATACGCAGTATTTT
cdr3_aa: CASSRTSGGRTDTQYF

v_call: TRBV7-2
j_call: TRBJ1-2
d_call: TRBD1
clone_size: NA
cdr3_nt: TGTGCCAGCAGCTCCTACACCGGGACAGGACCCTATGGCTACACCTTC
cdr3_aa: CASSSYTGTGPYGYTF